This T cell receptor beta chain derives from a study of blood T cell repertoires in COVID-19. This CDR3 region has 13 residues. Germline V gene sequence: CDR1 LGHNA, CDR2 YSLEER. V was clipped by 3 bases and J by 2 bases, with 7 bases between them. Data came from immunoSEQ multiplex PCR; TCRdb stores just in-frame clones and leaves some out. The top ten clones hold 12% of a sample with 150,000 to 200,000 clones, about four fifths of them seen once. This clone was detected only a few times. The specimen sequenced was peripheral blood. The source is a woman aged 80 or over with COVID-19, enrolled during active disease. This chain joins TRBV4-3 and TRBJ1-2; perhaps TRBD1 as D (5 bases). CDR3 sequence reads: CASSQTENYGYTF. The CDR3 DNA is TGCGCCAGCAGCCAGACAGAGAACTATGGCTACACCTTC.